This TCR beta chain was sequenced for a study of T cell repertoires in cytomegalovirus infection. The wider study: In the study, CMV epitopes included recently identified HLA-C-restricted and well-studied HLA-B-restricted ones. A matching HLA type, together with CMV infection, was signaled by public TCR beta signatures.

TCRdb re-analysed the reads in MiXCR, keeping a single row per CDR3 protein. The table has about 920,000 distinct CDR3 sequences, roughly a third seen once. V dropped 8 bases and J dropped 0 bases, with 17 bases sitting between them. This CDR3 comprises 16 residues. Looked up from germline, CDR1 is MNHNY and CDR2 is SVGAGI (reference sequence). Study observations and caveats: Clonotypes of TCR beta that were HLA-C-restricted and CMV-specific dominated the ex vivo response. Identification of carriers of CMV plus the relevant HLA was performed using cumulative public TCR beta family frequency.

This clonotype was picked up a small number of times. Antigen: not known. This sequence was found in a human donor in good health (CMV status not recorded). Some clones in this sample may be carry-over from other donors' samples. This chain joins TRBV6-6 and TRBJ1-5; D is perhaps TRBD1 (5 bases). The material was cultured CD8+ T cells from PBMCs, obtained from culture after CMV antigen stimulation. CDR3 in amino acids: CASGLQESYSNQPQHF. The DNA of the CDR3 is TGTGCCAGCGGTTTACAGGAGTCCTATAGCAATCAGCCCCAGCATTTT.